The clone carrying this TCR beta chain was detected only a few times. These data are taken from a study of control samples from healthy donors and cancer patients. Sequenced by immunoSEQ multiplex PCR; TCRdb stores in-frame clones only, minus some. The sample has fewer than 200,000 clones; around 88% are singletons. Germline V lookup: CDR1 LNHDA, CDR2 SQIVND (reference sequence). The CDR3 consists of 14 residues. The V gene lost 4 bases and the J gene lost 0 bases, with 10 bases spanning the gap. This clonotype was obtained from a woman younger than 45 in good health. This rearrangement joins TRBV19 to TRBJ2-7, with D perhaps given as TRBD1 or TRBD2 (6 bases each). The sequenced sample was blood. This CDR3 reads CASSRGARSYEQYF. The CDR3 nucleotides read TGTGCCAGTAGTAGGGGGGCCCGCTCCTACGAGCAGTACTTC.